A selection of T cell receptor beta chains follows, all from one sample in a study of neoadjuvant anti-PD-1 for oral cavity cancer. TCRdb keeps only in-frame clones here, not all; method: immunoSEQ multiplex PCR. Here the sample spans approximately 13,000 clones, 67% being singletons. Source: PBMCs, taken after nivolumab (anti-PD-1) treatment. These receptors originate from a person aged 35-80 years with oral cavity squamous cell carcinoma. Each CDR3 is given with its conserved first and last residue. The order of the fields is J gene, V gene, clone size, D gene, CDR3 DNA, CDR3 protein. D genes are given only for firm matches. Clone sizes are given selectively: once, few, many, or a class where the clone is expanded.

TRBJ2-7,TRBV19,once,TRBD2,TGTGCCAGTAGTATGGGAGGGTTAATACGCGAGCAGTACTTC,CASSMGGLIREQYF
TRBJ1-1,TRBV6-5,-,-,TGTGCCAGCAGTTTTGGGCGGGACACTGAAGCTTTCTTT,CASSFGRDTEAFF
TRBJ2-3,TRBV29-1,-,TRBD1,TGCAGCGTTAGGCGGGGGACAGGGGTGGATACGCAGTATTTT,CSVRRGTGVDTQYF
TRBJ2-7,TRBV10-2,few,TRBD1,TGCGCCAGCAGTGAGTCACAGGGGGCAGGGGAGCAGTACTTC,CASSESQGAGEQYF
TRBJ2-3,TRBV6-1,-,-,TGTGCCACCCCGACCGCTAGCACAGATACGCAGTATTTT,CATPTASTDTQYF
TRBJ2-1,TRBV7-6,-,TRBD1,TGTGCCAGCAGCTTCACATTCGGGACAGGGAGCTCCTACAATGAGCAGTTCTTC,CASSFTFGTGSSYNEQFF
TRBJ1-1,TRBV6-1,few,-,TGTGCCAGCAGTGAGGACGGGACGGTGAACACTGAAGCTTTCTTT,CASSEDGTVNTEAFF
TRBJ2-3,TRBV29-1,-,TRBD1,TGCAGCACAGACAGGGCAGATACGCAGTATTTT,CSTDRADTQYF
TRBJ2-7,TRBV28,-,-,TGTGCCAGCAGTTCTAGCAACCTATCCTACGAGCAGTACTTC,CASSSSNLSYEQYF
TRBJ2-5,TRBV9,-,TRBD2,TGTGCCAGCAGCGTAGGGGGGGCTAGCGGGAAAGAGACCCAGTACTTC,CASSVGGASGKETQYF
TRBJ2-1,TRBV7-8,-,-,TGTGCCAGCAGTTCACTAGCGGAGGGGGCGTTCTTC,CASSSLAEGAFF
TRBJ1-2,TRBV4-1,few,-,TGCGCCAGCAGCCATCAGGGGAACAGCTACACCTTC,CASSHQGNSYTF
TRBJ1-2,TRBV5-1,-,-,TGCGCCAGCAGCCCGCGAGGGGAGGATGGCTACACCTTC,CASSPRGEDGYTF
TRBJ1-2,TRBV7-4,-,TRBD1,TGTGCCAGCAGAAAACCGGGACAGCTGTGCATTGGCTACACCTTC,CASRKPGQLCIGYTF
TRBJ2-3,TRBV9,-,TRBD2,TGTGCCACCTCATTCCGGGGCGGGAGGGCCGATACGCAGTATTTT,CATSFRGGRADTQYF
TRBJ2-1,TRBV11-2,-,-,TGTGCCAGCAGCTTACAGGTTTACAATGAGCAGTTCTTC,CASSLQVYNEQFF
TRBJ2-1,TRBV5-5,-,TRBD1,TGTGCCAGCAGCTTACCGGGACAGGGGAGTTACAATGAGCAGTTCTTC,CASSLPGQGSYNEQFF
TRBJ2-6,TRBV27,-,TRBD1,TGTGCCAGCAGAGGACAGGGCAGCTCTGGGGCCAACGTCCTGACTTTC,CASRGQGSSGANVLTF
TRBJ2-5,TRBV2,-,-,TGTGCCAGCAGTGATCGTTCCAGGGCTGAAGAGACCCAGTACTTC,CASSDRSRAEETQYF
TRBJ2-2,TRBV11-3,-,-,TGTGCCAGCAGCTTAGAGCCTTACACCGGGGAGCTGTTTTTT,CASSLEPYTGELFF
TRBJ1-6,TRBV6-5,-,-,TGTGCCAGCAGTTCCCGCGGCCCCTCCTATAATTCACCCCTCCACTTT,CASSSRGPSYNSPLHF
TRBJ2-7,TRBV30,-,TRBD2,TGTGCCTGGAGTCATGCGGGAGCCTACGAGCAGTACTTC,CAWSHAGAYEQYF
TRBJ2-5,TRBV7-7,few,TRBD2,TGTGCTAGCAGCCCCACTAGCGTTGAAGAGACCCAGTACTTC,CASSPTSVEETQYF
TRBJ2-3,TRBV4-1,-,TRBD2,TGCGCCAGCAGCCAAGGAGCGGGAGGGCCTGGAGATACGCAGTATTTT,CASSQGAGGPGDTQYF
TRBJ2-4,TRBV5-4,-,-,TGTGCCAGCAGCTGGGGAAACATTCAGTACTTC,CASSWGNIQYF
TRBJ2-5,TRBV28,-,TRBD2,TGTGCCAGCAGCGGATACGGACTAGCGGGGAACCAAGAGACCCAGTACTTC,CASSGYGLAGNQETQYF
TRBJ1-5,TRBV7-9,-,-,TGTGCCAGCAGCTTATCGGGGCTGAGCAATCAGCCCCAGCATTTT,CASSLSGLSNQPQHF
TRBJ1-1,TRBV5-3,-,TRBD1,TGTGCCAGAAGCCAAACCCGGGACAGGGTGCCCACTGAAGCTTTCTTT,CARSQTRDRVPTEAFF
TRBJ2-1,TRBV5-1,-,TRBD2,TGCGCCAGCAGCTTGGCGGGACTAGCGGGGAGCTCCTACAATGAGCAGTTCTTC,CASSLAGLAGSSYNEQFF